This entry lists 21 T cell receptor beta chains sequenced from one sample in a study of shared clonotypes between healthy human individuals. Generated by immunoSEQ multiplex PCR, the TCRdb table keeps only in-frame clones and is missing some. The table shows a few million clones, with approximately 94% occurring only once. The sequencing input was naive CD4+ T cells sorted from blood. Subset of the sample: CD45RA+ positively selected. The receptor set was obtained from a man aged 18 to 30 in good health.

The rearrangement links TRBV11-2 to TRBJ2-3; D uncertain. This CDR3 has 15 amino acids. The V end lost 0 bases, the J end lost 4 bases, and 11 bases lay between the germline ends. The germline V gene has CDR1 SGHAT and CDR2 FQNNGV. The CDR3 coding sequence is TGTGCCAGCAGCTTAGATATTGGGTATTCAGATACGCAGTATTTT. It specifies CASSLDIGYSDTQYF.

This chain connects TRBV11-2 to TRBJ2-2; the D is unclear. The V end lost 4 bases, the J end lost 5 bases, and 11 bases lay between the germline ends. The CDR3 sequence is 14 residues long. The germline gives CDR1 SGHAT, CDR2 FQNNGV. Here the CDR3 reads CASSSSYGTGELFF. The CDR3 DNA reads as TGTGCCAGCAGCTCATCTTACGGGACCGGGGAGCTGTTTTTT.

The J gene is TRBJ2-1, the V gene TRBV10-3; the D gene is possibly TRBD2 (5 bases). Germline-derived CDR1 and CDR2 are ENHRY and SYGVKD. This CDR3 contains 15 residues. Trimming removed 5 bases from V and 9 bases from J, with 20 bases in between. In DNA, the CDR3 is TGTGCCATCAGTCCCTCCCCGGGATCCGCGGTTGAGCAGTTCTTC. As protein: CAISPSPGSAVEQFF.

This clone was observed once. This chain joins TRBV9 and TRBJ2-3, with D unresolved. Germline lookup yields CDR1 SGDLS and CDR2 YYNGEE. Trimming pared 0 bases from V and 0 bases from J, leaving 8 bases between. The length of the CDR3 is 15 residues. The CDR3 DNA sequence: TGTGCCAGCAGCGTAGGTCCTTCTAGCACAGATACGCAGTATTTT. This gives the protein CASSVGPSSTDTQYF.

CDR3 DNA sequence: TGTGCCAGCAGGAGGGGACAGGAGCCTAATTCACCCCTCCACTTT. Translating it yields CASRRGQEPNSPLHF. The chain combines TRBV6-6 with TRBJ1-6, with TRBD1 identical over 8 bases. The CDR3 contains 15 residues. Germline values: CDR1 MNHNY, CDR2 SVGAGI (reference sequence). Trimming took 6 bases from V and 6 from J; bases not matched to a gene: 7.

With respect to this clone: This specimen includes other DNA sequences encoding the same CDR3. V and J are TRBV19 and TRBJ2-5; 10 nucleotides align to TRBD2. Germline V gene data show CDR1 as LNHDA and CDR2 as SQIVND (reference sequence). V gave up 1 base and J gave up 2 bases; unmatched junction bases: 4. CDR3 length: 16 amino acids. The CDR3 nucleotides are TGTGCCAGTAGTATAGGGCTAGCGGGGGTTCAAGAGACCCAGTACTTC. As protein: CASSIGLAGVQETQYF.

This chain uses TRBV5-4 with TRBJ1-4, with 9 bases lining up with TRBD1. There are 14 residues in the CDR3. V dropped 2 bases and J dropped 7; count of bases not matched to a gene: 3. Germline loops: CDR1 SGHNT, CDR2 YYREEE (reference sequence). The DNA for the CDR3 is TGTGCCAGCAGCTTCGACAGGGGGAGTGAAAAACTGTTTTTT. Its translation is CASSFDRGSEKLFF.

The chain recombines TRBV2 with TRBJ2-7; TRBD1 aligns across 12 bases. V shed 4 bases and J 2 bases; nucleotides not matched to a gene: 6. The V gene's germline CDR1 is SNHLY and CDR2 FYNNEI. The CDR3 contains 16 residues. The CDR3 DNA reads TGTGCCAGCAGTGCCGGGACAGGGGGCAAGACCTACGAGCAGTACTTC. Protein product: CASSAGTGGKTYEQYF.

This clone was detected only once. This chain links TRBV6-5 with TRBJ1-6, with 8 bases that match TRBD1. The V gene's germline CDR1 is MNHEY and CDR2 SVGAGI. This CDR3 region has 15 residues. Unmatched junction bases numbered 3, after V lost 0 bases and J lost 8 bases. CDR3 sequence (DNA): TGTGCCAGCAGTTACTCTGCCAGGGGGCATTCACCCCTCCACTTT. Its translation is CASSYSARGHSPLHF.

In DNA form, the CDR3 reads TGTGCCAGCATTAAGGGGGTGGGCACTGAAGCTTTCTTT. Residues: CASIKGVGTEAFF. This chain uses TRBV6-5 with TRBJ1-1; D is perhaps TRBD1 (6 bases). Germline V gives CDR1 MNHEY, CDR2 SVGAGI. V gave up 7 bases and J gave up 4 bases, with 13 bases separating them. The CDR3 contains 13 residues.

This clone was recorded once. Other DNA variants within this sample encode the same CDR3. This chain links TRBV6-5 with TRBJ2-7; weak D call: TRBD1 (7 bases). Trimming removed 6 bases from V and 2 bases from J, with 11 bases in between. CDR1 is MNHEY, CDR2 SVGAGI, per germline. This CDR3 contains 13 residues. Written as DNA, the CDR3 is TGTGCCAGCAGCCGCGGGACAGCCTACGAGCAGTACTTC. Protein: CASSRGTAYEQYF.

The chain employs TRBV9 and TRBJ1-6, with D perhaps TRBD1 (5 bases). This CDR3 comprises 15 residues. CDR1 is SGDLS and CDR2 is YYNGEE in the germline V gene. V dropped 0 bases and J dropped 7 bases, with 11 bases sitting between them. The CDR3 loop is CASSVGDSLNSPLHF. The CDR3 nucleotides are TGTGCCAGCAGCGTAGGAGACAGCCTGAATTCACCCCTCCACTTT.

The gene calls are TRBV7-6 and TRBJ2-2; D not resolved. Germline V gene data show CDR1 as SGHVS and CDR2 as FNYEAQ. The CDR3 is 16 residues long. Trimming shortened V by 4 bases and J by 5 bases, and 17 bases separated the two germline ends. CDR3 sequence: CASSSGPADLTGELFF. The CDR3 coding sequence is TGTGCCAGCAGCTCCGGACCGGCCGACCTAACCGGGGAGCTGTTTTTT.

About this clone itself: Other DNA sequences in the same sample also yield this CDR3. The rearrangement joins TRBV5-1 to TRBJ1-1, with TRBD1 identical over 9 bases. The CDR3 runs to 14 residues. V was clipped by 3 bases and J by 5 bases; unmatched bases: 5. The germline V gene has CDR1 SGHRS and CDR2 YFSETQ. CDR3 DNA: TGCGCCAGCAGCTCCGGGACAGGGAATACTGAAGCTTTCTTT. It translates to CASSSGTGNTEAFF. The full variable domain, completed using reference TRBV5-1 and TRBJ1-1, is KAGVTQTPRYLIKTRGQQVTLSCSPISGHRSVSWYQQTPGQGLQFLFEYFSETQRNKGNFPGRFSGRQFSNSRSEMNVSTLELGDSALYLCASSSGTGNTEAFFGQGTRLTVV.

This clone was seen once. The rearrangement uses TRBV5-4 and TRBJ2-1, with a weak D call TRBD1 (6 bases). The V gene lost 0 bases and the J gene lost 8 bases, with 15 bases spanning the gap. The CDR3 loop spans 15 amino acids. The germline V gene has CDR1 SGHNT and CDR2 YYREEE (reference sequence). CDR3 sequence: CASSLELQGFDEQFF. The CDR3 region has the DNA TGTGCCAGCAGCTTGGAGTTGCAGGGGTTTGATGAGCAGTTCTTC.

The chain combines TRBV11-2 with TRBJ2-4; 8 positions match TRBD2. The CDR3 consists of 14 residues. Germline V lookup: CDR1 SGHAT, CDR2 FQNNGV. The J segment lost 6 bases and the V segment lost 0 bases, leaving 1 base of the junction unmatched. The CDR3 DNA reads as TGTGCCAGCAGCTTAGACGGGAGGGTAAACATTCAGTACTTC. Protein product: CASSLDGRVNIQYF.

This clone appeared once. V is TRBV14 and J is TRBJ2-6; D is unresolved. Germline V gives CDR1 SGHDN, CDR2 FVKESK. V shed 1 base and J shed 0 bases, with 4 bases lying between them. The CDR3 spans 15 residues. Here the CDR3 reads CASSQAGSGANVLTF. As DNA, the CDR3 is TGTGCCAGCAGCCAAGCCGGCTCTGGGGCCAACGTCCTGACTTTC.

V usage is TRBV5-1 and J usage is TRBJ1-6, with D tentatively TRBD1 (5 bases). V lost 1 base and J lost 8, with 7 bases in between. The germline gives CDR1 SGHRS, CDR2 YFSETQ. The CDR3 runs 13 residues. The CDR3 nucleotides read TGCGCCAGCAGCTTGATGGGGGATTCACCCCTCCACTTT. Its protein product is CASSLMGDSPLHF.

V gene TRBV10-2 combines with J gene TRBJ1-4, with D possibly TRBD1 on 6 matching bases. CDR1 is WSHSY and CDR2 is SAAADI in the germline V gene. V was cut by 0 bases and J by 5 bases, with 10 bases left in between. The CDR3 length is 15 residues. The CDR3 region is CASSESGGGNEKLFF. The CDR3 DNA is TGCGCCAGCAGTGAGTCGGGGGGCGGGAATGAAAAACTGTTTTTT.

The chain has TRBV14 and TRBJ2-7, with D unresolved. Trimming left V 1 base short and J 2 bases short, with 12 bases between. The CDR3 consists of 15 residues. Germline V gene data show CDR1 as SGHDN and CDR2 as FVKESK. The CDR3 protein is CASSQVSNPPYEQYF. The CDR3 DNA sequence: TGTGCCAGCAGCCAAGTATCGAACCCACCCTACGAGCAGTACTTC.

The chain couples TRBV27 to TRBJ1-6; D remains unclear. Trimming removed 6 bases from V and 10 bases from J, with 10 bases in between. Germline lookup yields CDR1 MNHEY and CDR2 SMNVEV (reference sequence). This CDR3 spans 12 amino acids. Here the CDR3 reads CASSKPVSPLHF. CDR3 nucleotides: TGTGCCAGCAGCAAACCGGTATCACCCCTCCACTTT.